This T cell receptor beta chain was profiled in a study of post-analysis software for immune sequencing data. Study information: The patients showed relapsing-remitting, secondary progressive and progressive-relapsing multiple sclerosis courses.

This clonotype was counted only a few times. The antigen remains unidentified. The authors incorporated unique molecular identifiers into the TCR beta cDNA libraries. The source material, roughly 0.9 to 11 million T cells, gave rise to approximately 520,000 cDNA molecules. TCRdb re-called the PCR reads with MiXCR, one entry per CDR3 protein. The data show fewer than 900,000 distinct CDR3 sequences, more than 45% seen once. The germline gives CDR1 LNHNV, CDR2 YYDKDF (reference sequence). The V gene lost 0 bases and the J gene lost 3 bases, with 7 bases spanning the gap. This CDR3 spans 14 amino acids. Points from the study as a whole: Analysis by F measure revealed that same-batch samples clustered strongly together. Multiple sclerosis patients had significantly lower normalized Chao1 diversity than controls. Controls had lower frequencies than patients of about 5 TRBV segments, which included TRBV5-6, TRBV5-1 and TRBV20-1.

The material sequenced was blood. The receptor was derived from a girl under 18 with multiple sclerosis. The chain couples TRBV15 to TRBJ2-3, with D perhaps TRBD1 (5 bases). The DNA for the CDR3 is TGTGCCACCAGCAGAGACAGGGCTACAGATACGCAGTATTTT. It encodes CATSRDRATDTQYF.